One sample yielded the 31 T cell receptor delta chains listed below, sequenced in a study of γδ T cells in repeated Plasmodium falciparum infection. Gammadelta T cells were flow-sorted from PBMC into Vgamma9/Vdelta2+ and Vdelta2-negative populations for bulk analysis. TCRdb re-called the multiplex PCR reads with CATT. The sample holds tens of thousands of delta-chain clones, 0.85% to 1% seen once. Sequences were obtained from gamma-delta T cells from blood. The receptors were gathered from a pool of human donors (malaria-infected and uninfected, not separated).

Points on this clone: A read error is likely here: a far larger clone is one base away. Other nucleotide sequences in the sample specify the same CDR3. This CDR3 reads CALGEQGLKRGRGIPYTDKLIF. CDR3 DNA sequence: TGTGCTCTTGGGGAACAGGGATTAAAGCGAGGGAGGGGGATACCGTACACTGATAAACTCATCTTT. J is TRDJ1 and V is TRDV1; TRDD3 agrees at 9 bases. Germline assignment: CDR1 TSWWSYY and CDR2 QGS. The CDR3 covers 22 residues.

In the case of this clone: The TCRdb record carries a much larger clone's protein, which differs from this DNA's translation at residue 16; a read error is the likely cause, and the protein listed here is the DNA translation. The J gene is uncalled and the V gene is TRDV2; the table's D call TRDD3 went unverified against the DNA. CDR1 and CDR2 (germline): GEAIGNYY, EKD. The CDR3 sequence is 17 residues long. CDR3 amino acids: CACDTGRGIRDTDKLTF. DNA of the CDR3: TGTGCCTGTGACACCGGCCGGGGGATACGGGACACCGATAAACTCACCTTT.

This clone was detected a few times. A read error likely explains this, since a far larger clone differs by one base. This CDR3 is also generated by other DNA sequences in the sample. V and J are TRDV1 and TRDJ1; TRDD3 agrees at 9 bases. TCRdb carries no J gene annotation; the J gene was assigned here by matching the DNA with germline. Germline values: CDR1 TSWWSYY, CDR2 QGS. Losses at the gene ends were 0 bases for V and 2 bases for J; bases not matched to a gene: 22. The CDR3 is 22 amino acids. The CDR3, as DNA: TGTGCTCTTGGGGAACTCCTCCTTACGGTGTACTGGGGGACTCAATTTACCGATAAACTCATCTTT. It specifies CALGELLLTVYWGTQFTDKLIF.

Ten or more counts support this clone. A read error is the likely source, as a far larger clone sits one nucleotide away. The same CDR3 arises from other DNA sequences in this sample as well. V gene TRDV2 combines with J gene TRDJ1; 11 bases align to TRDD3. The CDR3 is 23 amino acids. The germline V gene encodes CDR1 GEAIGNYY and CDR2 EKD. CDR3 in DNA: TGTGCCTGTGACACCGGCGGAGGGTCCTACGGGCATACTGGGGGATATAACACCGACAAACTCATCTTT. Protein sequence: CACDTGGGSYGHTGGYNTDKLIF.

CDR3 sequence: CALGGLLELGDTDKLIF. CDR3 in DNA: TGTGCTCTTGGGGGCTTACTCGAACTGGGGGACACCGATAAACTCATCTTT. The rearrangement uses TRDV1 and TRDJ1, with 8 bases identical to TRDD3. Here the J gene was assigned by germline matching of the DNA, as TCRdb has none. V shed 4 bases and J 0 bases; nucleotides not matched to a gene: 10. Germline CDR1 is TSWWSYY and CDR2 is QGS. The CDR3 has 17 residues.

This clone was seen a handful of times. This sequence is one base from a far larger clone and is likely a read error. Different DNA sequences within this sample yield the same CDR3. This chain joins TRDV2 and TRDJ1, with D possibly called TRDD2 or TRDD3 (6 bases each). The CDR3 covers 18 residues. V lost 6 bases to trimming and J lost 0 bases, with 25 bases between them. The germline gives CDR1 GEAIGNYY, CDR2 EKD. CDR3 DNA: TGTGCCTGTTCTTCCTTGGGTACCGGGGGACCTTACACCGATAAACTCATCTTT. The encoded protein is CACSSLGTGGPYTDKLIF.

There are a few counts of this clone. This may be a read error, as it is one base from a much larger clone. In the same sample, other DNA sequences code for this CDR3. V gene TRDV1 combines with J gene TRDJ1; 11 bases line up with TRDD3. Germline V lookup: CDR1 TSWWSYY, CDR2 QGS. This CDR3 is 19 amino acids long. CDR3 amino acids: CALGDYDYWGIGKSDKLIF. CDR3 nucleotides: TGTGCTCTTGGGGATTACGACTACTGGGGGATAGGGAAGTCCGATAAGCTCATCTTT.

Points on this clone: TCRdb has a much larger clone's protein, which differs at residue 6 from the translation of this DNA, likely because of a read error; what is shown is the protein translated from the DNA. The chain combines TRDV1 with TRDJ3, with D perhaps matching TRDD3 (8 bases). TCRdb is silent on the J gene; assignment here came from matching the DNA to germline. This CDR3 has 25 residues. Trimming took 3 bases from V and 0 from J, leaving 33 bases between them. CDR1 is TSWWSYY, CDR2 QGS, per germline. The CDR3 here is CALGDSIFLQGDNRADSWDTRQMFF. CDR3 nucleotides: TGTGCTCTTGGGGATTCAATTTTCCTACAGGGGGATAACCGTGCGGACTCCTGGGACACCCGACAGATGTTTTTC.

Only a few counts were recorded for this clone. The protein recorded in TCRdb matches a much larger clone and deviates from this DNA's translation at residue 3, suggesting a read error; the protein here is obtained by translating the DNA. The gene calls are TRDV1 and TRDJ1; 11 nucleotides line up with TRDD3. Germline V lookup: CDR1 TSWWSYY, CDR2 QGS. The CDR3 is 25 residues long. The CDR3 reads CAVGEVPKRSPRIMGDTRPSDKLIF. The CDR3, as DNA: TGTGCTGTTGGGGAAGTGCCTAAACGGAGTCCCCGGATCATGGGGGATACGCGTCCATCCGATAAACTCATCTTT.

As to this clone: TCRdb shows a much larger clone's protein in place of this DNA's translation, and the two differ at residue 5, likely through a read error; the protein shown is translated from the DNA. The J gene is TRDJ1, the V gene TRDV1; D perhaps matches TRDD3 (6 bases). Matching the DNA to germline supplied the J gene, which TCRdb does not give. The CDR3 extends over 14 amino acids. Looked up from germline, CDR1 is TSWWSYY and CDR2 is QGS. Trimming pared 8 bases from V and 0 bases from J, leaving 13 bases between. The DNA of the CDR3 is TGTGCTCTTAAGCCTGGGGACAACACCGATAAACTCATCTTT. This sequence encodes CALKPGDNTDKLIF.

This clone has a count of ten or more. As DNA, the CDR3 is TGTGCTCTTGGGGAACCTTCCTACGCCCCTTTACTGGGGGACCCGGTACCCGTATACACCGATAAACTCATCTTT. Protein: CALGEPSYAPLLGDPVPVYTDKLIF. The chain couples TRDV1 to TRDJ1; maybe TRDD3 (9 bases). The J gene comes from matching the DNA to germline here; TCRdb lacks it. V shed 1 base and J shed 0 bases, with 39 bases lying between them. CDR1 TSWWSYY and CDR2 QGS come from the germline V gene. The CDR3 contains 25 residues.

CDR3 sequence reads: CALGGGTAKKSLGASRYTDKLIF. The CDR3 DNA is TGTGCTCTTGGGGGGGGGACAGCAAAGAAGAGCTTGGGGGCGAGCCGGTACACCGATAAACTCATCTTT. J is TRDJ1 and V is TRDV1, with a weak D call TRDD3 (6 bases). TCRdb offers no J gene call, so here the DNA was matched to germline to obtain one. Germline loops: CDR1 TSWWSYY, CDR2 QGS. Between the trimmed V and J ends, which lost 4 bases and 0 bases, there was a span of 36 bases. This CDR3 is 23 amino acids long.

This clone came up many times. TCRdb has a much larger clone's protein, which differs at residue 12 from the translation of this DNA, likely because of a read error; what is shown is the protein translated from the DNA. This sequence joins TRDV2 and TRDJ1; TRDD3 matches at 7 bases. TCRdb is silent on the J gene; assignment here came from matching the DNA to germline. The germline CDR1 and CDR2 sequences are GEAIGNYY and EKD. The CDR3 sequence is 21 residues long. Trimming at V came to 0 bases and at J to 0 bases, leaving 21 bases not matched to a gene. The CDR3 loop reads CACDTVSPPTVPGDHTDKLIF. In nucleotides, the CDR3 is TGTGCCTGTGACACCGTCTCACCTCCGACCGTACCGGGGGATCACACCGATAAACTCATCTTT.

The table lists this clone with many counts. The mismatch at residue 3 between this DNA's translation and the TCRdb protein of a much larger clone likely reflects a read error; the protein shown is translated from the DNA. This chain links TRDV2 with TRDJ1; 7 bases map to TRDD3. TCRdb offers no J gene call, so here the DNA was matched to germline to obtain one. The CDR3 consists of 16 residues. Germline assignment: CDR1 GEAIGNYY and CDR2 EKD. The CDR3 loop is CARDTVSAGYSDKLIF. CDR3 coding DNA: TGTGCCCGTGACACAGTTTCGGCGGGATACTCCGATAAACTCATCTTT.

Turning to this clone: The protein in TCRdb stems from a much larger clone and differs at residue 11 from this DNA's translation, likely a read error; here the protein is translated from the DNA. V gene TRDV2 combines with J gene TRDJ1; D gene uncertain. As TCRdb names no J gene, one was assigned here on the basis of a DNA match to germline. The CDR3 consists of 18 residues. V lost 1 base and J 2 bases, leaving 22 bases between the germline ends. Germline loops: CDR1 GEAIGNYY, CDR2 EKD. The CDR3 DNA reads as TGTGCCTGTGACACTCTCGTTCCCTCGGTTGTACTGACCGATAAACTCATCTTT. Its translation: CACDTLVPSVVLTDKLIF.

This clone was picked up a small number of times. A far larger clone is off by one base, so a read error is likely. The sample contains more than one DNA sequence encoding this CDR3. With the J gene uncalled, the V gene is TRDV2; TRDD3 reflects the table's D call only, with no check against the DNA. Germline V CDR1 and CDR2: GEAIGNYY, EKD. This CDR3 is built from 15 residues. The CDR3 DNA follows: TGTGCCTGTGACACCCTTAGGGGAGACCTGGCACAACTCTTTTTT. This encodes CACDTLRGDLAQLFF.

This clone was observed at least ten times. A read error is likely here: a far larger clone is one base away. Other DNA sequences in the same sample also yield this CDR3. This chain joins TRDV2 and TRDJ1, with 9 bases fitting TRDD3. The CDR3 contains 18 residues. Germline lookup yields CDR1 GEAIGNYY and CDR2 EKD. The CDR3 reads CACDTLVTGGPYTDKLIF. CDR3 in DNA: TGCGCCTGTGACACCCTTGTTACTGGGGGACCTTACACCGATAAACTCATCTTT.

This clone has more than one count but fewer than ten. A far larger clone is just one base off, so this is likely a read error. Other DNA sequences in this sample translate to the same CDR3. J gene calling gave no result, while the V gene is TRDV2; the DNA was not compared with TRDD3, the D call given in the table. Germline CDR1 and CDR2: GEAIGNYY and EKD. The CDR3 loop spans 18 amino acids. The CDR3 coding sequence is TGTGCCTGTGACTCTTTACTGGGGGATACGCGTAAAGAGCTAACGCTCATCTTT. Residues: CACDSLLGDTRKELTLIF.

Worth noting for this clone: The mismatch at residue 4 between this DNA's translation and the TCRdb protein of a much larger clone likely reflects a read error; the protein shown is translated from the DNA. The chain is built from TRDV2 and TRDJ1; 10 bases are shared with TRDD3. Since TCRdb gives no J gene, matching the DNA to germline was used here to assign it. This CDR3 region has 20 residues. Germline assignment: CDR1 GEAIGNYY and CDR2 EKD. The CDR3 loop reads CACNTDQNWGIEGYTDKLIF. The CDR3 region has the DNA TGTGCCTGTAACACTGATCAAAACTGGGGGATCGAAGGGTACACCGATAAACTCATCTTT.

This clone was seen only a few times. A far larger clone differs by one base, so this is likely a read error. The sample has other DNA sequences that encode this CDR3 too. The genes are TRDV1 and TRDJ1; D is ambiguous. TCRdb gives no J gene; it was assigned here by matching the DNA to germline. The germline V gene has CDR1 TSWWSYY and CDR2 QGS. The CDR3 consists of 16 residues. Deletions cut 1 base from V and 0 bases from J, with 12 bases between. The CDR3 sequence: CALGERQLGDTDKLIF. CDR3 DNA: TGTGCTCTTGGGGAACGGCAACTAGGGGACACCGATAAACTCATCTTT.

This clone was seen a few times. This DNA's translation differs at residue 10 from TCRdb's protein, which comes from a much larger clone; a read error is likely, and the protein shown is translated from the DNA. This chain uses TRDV2 with TRDJ3; 7 bases map to TRDD3. The J gene comes from matching the DNA to germline here; TCRdb lacks it. The germline gives CDR1 GEAIGNYY, CDR2 EKD. This CDR3 comprises 19 residues. Unmatched junction bases numbered 7, after V lost 0 bases and J lost 0 bases. The CDR3, as DNA: TGTGCCTGTGACACCGCTGGGGGGCCTGGCTCCTGGGACACCCGACAGATGTTTTTC. Translation: CACDTAGGPGSWDTRQMFF.

On this clone itself: TCRdb assigns this DNA the protein of a much larger clone, which departs from its translation at residue 4; this likely reflects a read error, and the protein shown comes from translating the DNA. The V call is TRDV1, the J call TRDJ1, with D tentatively TRDD3 (6 bases). The J gene, left out of TCRdb, was set here by checking the DNA against germline. Germline lookup yields CDR1 TSWWSYY and CDR2 QGS. This CDR3 has 24 amino acids. CDR3 residues: CALVELGLPLNSLSLGDPSPKLIF. The DNA of the CDR3 is TGTGCTCTTGTGGAACTAGGATTGCCTTTGAACTCCCTTAGTCTTGGGGATCCCTCCCCTAAACTCATCTTT.

As for this clone: The protein given by TCRdb reflects a much larger clone and differs at residue 15 from this DNA's translation, likely from a read error; the protein shown is the DNA's translation. V gene TRDV2 was called; the J gene was not; no DNA check was done on the table's D call, TRDD3. The CDR3 has 16 amino acids. From germline, CDR1 is GEAIGNYY and CDR2 EKD. CDR3 in amino acids: CACDTGLPRGTDKLTF. CDR3 sequence (DNA): TGTGCCTGTGACACTGGCTTGCCCAGGGGCACCGATAAACTCACCTTT.

About this clone itself: A far bigger clonotype differs at one base, so this is likely a read error. Additional DNA sequences in this sample encode the identical CDR3. This chain uses TRDV1 with TRDJ2, with 11 bases matching TRDD3. No J gene was available from TCRdb, and it was assigned here by a germline match of the DNA. Germline values: CDR1 TSWWSYY, CDR2 QGS. The CDR3 consists of 19 residues. V was clipped by 3 bases and J by 5 bases; unmatched bases: 14. The CDR3 nucleotides are TGTGCTCTTGGGGACTATTCCTTCTGGGGGATACCAACTACAGCACAACTCTTCTTT. It codes for CALGDYSFWGIPTTAQLFF.

Note on this clone: TCRdb shows a much larger clone's protein in place of this DNA's translation, and the two differ at residue 8, likely through a read error; the protein shown is translated from the DNA. J is TRDJ3 and V is TRDV2, with D perhaps TRDD3 (5 bases). The J gene comes from matching the DNA to germline here; TCRdb lacks it. The CDR3 consists of 14 residues. The V end lost 1 base, the J end lost 9 bases, and 9 bases lay between the germline ends. CDR1 GEAIGNYY and CDR2 EKD come from the germline V gene. CDR3 DNA: TGTGCCTGTGACACTCTCGGGGGCACCCGACAGATGTTTTTC. It is translated as CACDTLGGTRQMFF.

This clone was observed many times. The chain links TRDV2 to TRDJ3; D might be TRDD3 (6 bases). Because TCRdb records no J gene, it was assigned here through a match of the DNA to germline. Germline V lookup: CDR1 GEAIGNYY, CDR2 EKD. Trimming took 0 bases from V and 0 from J, leaving 17 bases between them. This CDR3 is built from 20 residues. The CDR3: CACDTTGLGGSSWDTRQMFF. CDR3 DNA sequence: TGTGCCTGTGACACCACAGGCCTTGGGGGGAGCTCCTGGGACACCCGACAGATGTTTTTC.

This clone appeared a few times. The protein TCRdb lists belongs to a much larger clone and differs from this DNA's translation at residue 13, which points to a read error; the protein shown is made from the DNA. The chain combines TRDV2 with TRDJ2; 10 bases fit TRDD3. TCRdb offers no J gene call, so here the DNA was matched to germline to obtain one. The CDR3 has 20 amino acids. Unmatched junction bases numbered 15, after V lost 1 base and J lost 2 bases. The germline CDR1 and CDR2 sequences are GEAIGNYY and EKD. The CDR3 loop is CACDTIPTGGLIGLTAQLFF. The CDR3 nucleotides are TGTGCCTGTGACACTATCCCTACTGGGGGATTAATTGGGTTGACAGCACAACTCTTCTTT.

This clone was counted a few times. This probably arose from a read error, given a far larger clone one base away. The sample contains more than one DNA sequence encoding this CDR3. V is TRDV3 and J is TRDJ1; no clear D gene. Germline values: CDR1 TVYSNPD, CDR2 GDNSRS (reference sequence). The CDR3 consists of 16 residues. The V end lost 3 bases, the J end lost 0 bases, and 20 bases lay between the germline ends. CDR3: CAFIRPCRGYTDKLIF. CDR3 bases: TGTGCCTTCATCCGACCCTGTCGTGGTTACACCGATAAACTCATCTTT. Full variable domain (missing parts from reference TRDV3 and TRDJ1): CDKVTQSSPDQTVASGSEVVLLCTYDTVYSNPDLFWYRIRPDYSFQFVFYGDNSRSEGADFTQGRFSVKHILTQKAFHLVISPVRTEDSATYYCAFIRPCRGYTDKLIFGKGTRVTVEP.

This clone was seen a handful of times. The TCRdb protein, from a much larger clone, departs from this DNA's translation at residue 5, likely by read error; the protein shown derives from the DNA. This CDR3 is CASAHWGIHPDKLIF. Written as DNA, the CDR3 is TGTGCCTCCGCGCACTGGGGGATACATCCCGATAAACTCATCTTT. The chain has TRDV2 and TRDJ1, with 12 bases aligning to TRDD3. Since TCRdb gives no J gene, matching the DNA to germline was used here to assign it. J gave up 3 bases and V 8 bases, and 9 bases lay outside the gene matches. CDR1 GEAIGNYY and CDR2 EKD come from the germline V gene. This CDR3 has 15 residues.

This clone was detected a few times. A far bigger clonotype differs at one base, so this is likely a read error. This sample includes further DNA sequences coding for the same CDR3. The chain recombines TRDV1 with TRDJ1, with 11 bases matching TRDD3. TCRdb lists no J gene, so it was determined here by aligning the DNA to germline. Unmatched junction bases numbered 33, after V lost 3 bases and J lost 0 bases. Per the germline V gene, CDR1 is TSWWSYY and CDR2 is QGS. The CDR3 runs 26 residues. Written as DNA, the CDR3 is TGTGCTCTTGGGGACCTAACTTCCTTCAGTCGTACTGGGGGATATGCCCTCCTTACTTACACCGATAAACTCATCTTT. Protein sequence: CALGDLTSFSRTGGYALLTYTDKLIF.

Remarks on this clone: Only one base separates this from a far larger clonotype, so it likely reflects a read error. Different DNA sequences within this sample yield the same CDR3. The rearrangement uses TRDV1 and TRDJ4; 11 bases match TRDD3. The J gene, not given by TCRdb, was assigned here from a germline match of the nucleotide sequence. V lost 3 bases and J lost 0; bases outside the gene matches: 24. CDR1 and CDR2 (germline): TSWWSYY, QGS. This CDR3 contains 22 residues. DNA of the CDR3: TGTGCTCTTGGGGAGCTTCCCCCTCTAAAGAGTACTGGGGGATATAGAGCCAGACCCCTGATCTTT. It is translated as CALGELPPLKSTGGYRARPLIF.